The 9 T cell receptor beta chains given below trace back to one sample, sequenced in a study of T cell responses to AZD1222 COVID-19 vaccine. Profiling relied on immunoSEQ multiplex PCR, and the TCRdb table lists in-frame clones only, not all of them. The sample has 90,000 to 120,000 clones, 92% seen once. The source material was peripheral blood, sampled 28 days after the second AZD1222 dose. The source of these receptors is an adult who received the AZD1222 COVID-19 vaccine.

The chain combines TRBV4-3 with TRBJ2-2; 7 bases line up with TRBD1. This CDR3 has 15 residues. Looked up from germline, CDR1 is LGHNA and CDR2 is YSLEER. V shed 6 bases, J shed 5 bases, and the junction held 9 bases outside the gene matches. This CDR3 is CASSDDRVVTGELFF. CDR3 sequence (DNA): TGCGCCAGCAGTGACGACAGGGTCGTTACCGGGGAGCTGTTTTTT.

The V gene is TRBV6-6, the J gene TRBJ1-1; D not resolved. V lost 7 bases, J lost 1 base, and 13 bases lay in between. This CDR3 spans 14 amino acids. Per the germline V gene, CDR1 is MNHNY and CDR2 is SVGAGI (reference sequence). CDR3 protein: CASTLHIENTEAFF. CDR3 sequence (DNA): TGTGCCAGCACTTTACACATCGAGAACACTGAAGCTTTCTTT.

In its sample, this clone was seen a few times. This chain joins TRBV5-5 and TRBJ2-2; 8 nucleotides line up with TRBD2. V lost 4 bases, J lost 2 bases, and 7 bases stayed unmatched. Germline V gene data show CDR1 as SGHKS and CDR2 as YYEKEE (reference sequence). The CDR3 consists of 16 residues. The CDR3 is CASSPRAGANTGELFF. For the CDR3, the DNA is TGTGCCAGCAGCCCAAGAGCGGGGGCCAACACCGGGGAGCTGTTTTTT.

The chain links TRBV19 to TRBJ1-1, with D possibly TRBD1 on 6 matching bases. The germline gives CDR1 LNHDA, CDR2 SQIVND (reference sequence). The V gene lost 7 bases and the J gene lost 4 bases, with 22 bases spanning the gap. The CDR3 is 16 amino acids. CDR3: CASMWVGPSRGTEAFF. In DNA form, the CDR3 reads TGTGCCAGTATGTGGGTCGGTCCTAGCAGGGGCACTGAAGCTTTCTTT.

J is TRBJ1-2 and V is TRBV12-3 or TRBV12-4; 9 nucleotides agree with TRBD1. The length of the CDR3 is 12 residues. V trimming: 4 bases; J trimming: 7 bases; junction bases outside the gene matches: 1. CDR3 DNA: TGTGCCAGCAGTTACAGGGGGCTTGGCTACACCTTC. It yields the protein CASSYRGLGYTF.

The chain recombines TRBV6-1 with TRBJ1-2, with D unclear. This CDR3 is 14 amino acids long. The V gene's germline CDR1 is MNHNS and CDR2 SASEGT. V was clipped by 1 base and J by 8 bases, with 14 bases between them. The CDR3 is CASSEDGRREGYTF. The DNA of the CDR3 is TGTGCCAGCAGTGAAGACGGCCGCCGAGAGGGCTACACCTTC.

J is TRBJ2-1 and V is TRBV19, with TRBD2 identical over 12 bases. The CDR3 covers 13 residues. Germline V CDR1 and CDR2: LNHDA, SQIVND (reference sequence). Trimming cost V 5 bases and J 10 bases; bases outside gene matches: 3. The CDR3 DNA follows: TGTGCCAGTAGTCCGACTAGCGGGAGCGAGCAGTTCTTC. This encodes CASSPTSGSEQFF.

This clone occurred once. The rearrangement links TRBV30 to TRBJ1-2; a possible D gene is TRBD1 (6 bases). V was clipped by 5 bases and J by 4 bases, with 17 bases between them. The CDR3 covers 14 residues. The germline V gene has CDR1 GTSNPN and CDR2 SVGIG (reference sequence). As DNA, the CDR3 is TGTGCCTGGCACTTAGGACAGCCCCCCTATGGCTACACCTTC. It yields the protein CAWHLGQPPYGYTF.

This chain joins TRBV6-5 and TRBJ2-7, with D possibly called TRBD1 or TRBD2 (5 bases each). Per germline, CDR1 MNHEY and CDR2 SVGAGI. Between the trimmed V and J ends, which lost 5 bases and 3 bases, there was a span of 17 bases. The CDR3 length is 15 residues. The chain's CDR3 is CASSRSEARGYEQYF. CDR3 nucleotides: TGTGCCAGCAGTCGTTCTGAAGCGAGGGGCTACGAGCAGTACTTC.